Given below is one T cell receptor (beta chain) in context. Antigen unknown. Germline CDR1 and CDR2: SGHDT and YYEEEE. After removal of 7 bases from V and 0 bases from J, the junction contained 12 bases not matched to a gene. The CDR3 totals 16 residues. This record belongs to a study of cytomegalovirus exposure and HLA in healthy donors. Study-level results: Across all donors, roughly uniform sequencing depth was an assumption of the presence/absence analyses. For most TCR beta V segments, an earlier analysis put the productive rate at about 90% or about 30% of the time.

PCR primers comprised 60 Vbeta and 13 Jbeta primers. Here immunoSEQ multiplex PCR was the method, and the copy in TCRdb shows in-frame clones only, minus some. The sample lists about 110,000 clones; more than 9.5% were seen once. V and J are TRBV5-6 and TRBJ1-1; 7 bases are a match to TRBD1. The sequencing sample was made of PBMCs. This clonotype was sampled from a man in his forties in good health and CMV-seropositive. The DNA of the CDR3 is TGTGCCAGCCAATTCTACAGGGGCCCCATGAACACTGAAGCTTTCTTT. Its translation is CASQFYRGPMNTEAFF.